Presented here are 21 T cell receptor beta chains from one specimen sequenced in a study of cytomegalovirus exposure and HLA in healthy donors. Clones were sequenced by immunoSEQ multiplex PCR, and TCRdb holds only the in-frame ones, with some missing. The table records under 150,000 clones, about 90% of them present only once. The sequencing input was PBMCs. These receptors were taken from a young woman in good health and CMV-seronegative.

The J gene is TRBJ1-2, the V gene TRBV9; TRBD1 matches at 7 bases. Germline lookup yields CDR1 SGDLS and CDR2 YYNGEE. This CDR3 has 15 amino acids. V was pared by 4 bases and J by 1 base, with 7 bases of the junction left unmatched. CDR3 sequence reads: CASSFGTEVNYGYTF. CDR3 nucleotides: TGTGCCAGCAGCTTTGGGACAGAAGTTAACTATGGCTACACCTTC.

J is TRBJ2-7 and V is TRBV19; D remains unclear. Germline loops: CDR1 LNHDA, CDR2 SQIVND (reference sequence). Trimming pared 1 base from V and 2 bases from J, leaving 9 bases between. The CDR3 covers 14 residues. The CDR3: CASSIVVGTYEQYF. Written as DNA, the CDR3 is TGTGCCAGTAGTATAGTAGTCGGTACCTACGAGCAGTACTTC.

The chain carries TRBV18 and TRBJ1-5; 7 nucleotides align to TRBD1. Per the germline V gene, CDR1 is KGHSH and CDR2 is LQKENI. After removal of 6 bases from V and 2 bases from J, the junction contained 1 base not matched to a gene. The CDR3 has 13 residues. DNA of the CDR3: TGTGCCAGCTCGACAGGGCGCAATCAGCCCCAGCATTTT. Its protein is CASSTGRNQPQHF.

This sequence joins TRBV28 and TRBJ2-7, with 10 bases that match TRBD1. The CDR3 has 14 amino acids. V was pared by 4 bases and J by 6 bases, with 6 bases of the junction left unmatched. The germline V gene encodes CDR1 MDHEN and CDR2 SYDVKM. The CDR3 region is CASSSWDRGPEQYF. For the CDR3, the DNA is TGTGCCAGCAGTTCCTGGGACAGGGGCCCCGAGCAGTACTTC.

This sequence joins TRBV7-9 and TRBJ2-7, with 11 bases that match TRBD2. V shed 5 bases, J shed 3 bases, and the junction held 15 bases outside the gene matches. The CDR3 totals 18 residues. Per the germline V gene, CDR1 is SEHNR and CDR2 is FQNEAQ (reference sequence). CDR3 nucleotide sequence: TGTGCCAGCAGCCCCGAGGGAGGGATAGCGGGAGGGCACTACGAGCAGTACTTC. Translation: CASSPEGGIAGGHYEQYF. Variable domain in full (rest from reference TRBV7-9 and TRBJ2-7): DTGVSQNPRHKITKRGQNVTFRCDPISEHNRLYWYRQTLGQGPEFLTYFQNEAQLEKSRLLSDRFSAERPKGSFSTLEIQRTEQGDSAMYLCASSPEGGIAGGHYEQYFGPGTRLTVT.

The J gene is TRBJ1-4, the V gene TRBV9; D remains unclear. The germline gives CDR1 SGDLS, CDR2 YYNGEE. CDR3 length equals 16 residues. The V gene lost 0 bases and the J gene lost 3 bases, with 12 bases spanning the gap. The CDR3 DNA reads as TGTGCCAGCAGCGTAGACAGTGGCCGGCCTAATGAAAAACTGTTTTTT. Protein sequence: CASSVDSGRPNEKLFF.

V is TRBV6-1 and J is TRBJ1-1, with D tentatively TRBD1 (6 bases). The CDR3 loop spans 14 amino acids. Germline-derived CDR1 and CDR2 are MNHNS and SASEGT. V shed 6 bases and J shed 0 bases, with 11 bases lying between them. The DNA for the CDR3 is TGTGCCAGCAGGGACAGTTACATGAACACTGAAGCTTTCTTT. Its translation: CASRDSYMNTEAFF.

Here the CDR3 reads CASSLATTGAQWYEQYF. The CDR3 coding sequence is TGTGCCAGCAGCTTAGCCACAACAGGGGCGCAATGGTACGAGCAGTACTTC. V gene TRBV7-9 combines with J gene TRBJ2-7; TRBD1 matches at 7 bases. The J segment lost 4 bases and the V segment lost 0 bases, leaving 12 bases of the junction unmatched. Germline loops: CDR1 SEHNR, CDR2 FQNEAQ (reference sequence). CDR3 size: 17 residues.

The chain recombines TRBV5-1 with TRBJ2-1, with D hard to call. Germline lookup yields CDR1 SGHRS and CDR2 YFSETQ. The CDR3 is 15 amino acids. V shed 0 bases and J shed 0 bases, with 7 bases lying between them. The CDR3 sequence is CASSLDSSSYNEQFF. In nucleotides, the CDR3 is TGCGCCAGCAGCTTGGACAGTTCCTCCTACAATGAGCAGTTCTTC.

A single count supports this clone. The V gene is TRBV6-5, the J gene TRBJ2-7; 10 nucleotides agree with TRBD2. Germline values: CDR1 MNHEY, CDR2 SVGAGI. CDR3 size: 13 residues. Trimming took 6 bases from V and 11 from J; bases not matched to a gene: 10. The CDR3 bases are TGTGCCAGCAGACCCAGCGGGAGGGCGGCGGAGTACTTC. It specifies CASRPSGRAAEYF.

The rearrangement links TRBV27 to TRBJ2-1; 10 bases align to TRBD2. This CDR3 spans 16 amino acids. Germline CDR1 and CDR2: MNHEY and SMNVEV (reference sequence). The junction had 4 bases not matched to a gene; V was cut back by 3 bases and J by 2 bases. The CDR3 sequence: CASSFSSGGAYNEQFF. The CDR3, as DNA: TGTGCCAGCAGTTTTTCTAGCGGGGGTGCCTACAATGAGCAGTTCTTC.

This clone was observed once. For the CDR3, the DNA is TGTGCCAGCAGTACCAGTCGACAGGCTGCTAACTATGGCTACACCTTC. Its protein is CASSTSRQAANYGYTF. The chain is built from TRBV11-2 and TRBJ1-2; D possibly corresponds to TRBD1 (6 bases). V lost 6 bases, J lost 0 bases, and 17 bases lay in between. CDR3 length: 16 residues. Germline values: CDR1 SGHAT, CDR2 FQNNGV.

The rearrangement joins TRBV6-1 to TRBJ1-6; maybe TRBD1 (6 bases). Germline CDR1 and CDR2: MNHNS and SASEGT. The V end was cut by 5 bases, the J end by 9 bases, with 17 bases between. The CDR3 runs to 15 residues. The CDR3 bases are TGTGCCAGCAGTCCCCAACGGGGGGCTGGTTCACCCCTCCACTTT. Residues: CASSPQRGAGSPLHF.

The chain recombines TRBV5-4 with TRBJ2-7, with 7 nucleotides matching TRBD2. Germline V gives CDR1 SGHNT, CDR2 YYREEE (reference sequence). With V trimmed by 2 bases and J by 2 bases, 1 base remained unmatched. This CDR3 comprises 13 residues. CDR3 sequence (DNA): TGTGCCAGCAGCTTAAGCGGGGCCTACGAGCAGTACTTC. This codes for CASSLSGAYEQYF. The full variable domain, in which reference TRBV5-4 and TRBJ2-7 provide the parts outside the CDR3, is ETGVTQSPTHLIKTRGQQVTLRCSSQSGHNTVSWYQQALGQGPQFIFQYYREEENGRGNFPPRFSGLQFPNYSSELNVNALELDDSALYLCASSLSGAYEQYFGPGTRLTVT.

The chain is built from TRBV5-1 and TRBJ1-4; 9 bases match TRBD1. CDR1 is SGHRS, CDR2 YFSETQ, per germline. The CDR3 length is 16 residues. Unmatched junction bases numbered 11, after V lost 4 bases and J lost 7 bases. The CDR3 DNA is TGCGCCAGCAGCCTGTTAGGACAGGGGTCGGGTGAAAAACTGTTTTTT. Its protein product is CASSLLGQGSGEKLFF.

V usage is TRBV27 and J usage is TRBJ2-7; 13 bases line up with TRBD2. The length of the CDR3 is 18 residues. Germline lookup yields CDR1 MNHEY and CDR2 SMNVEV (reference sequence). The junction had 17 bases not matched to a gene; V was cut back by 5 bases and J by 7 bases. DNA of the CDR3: TGTGCCAGCAGTCCAGACAGGCCCGGGACTAGCGGGAAATGGGAGCAGTACTTC. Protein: CASSPDRPGTSGKWEQYF.

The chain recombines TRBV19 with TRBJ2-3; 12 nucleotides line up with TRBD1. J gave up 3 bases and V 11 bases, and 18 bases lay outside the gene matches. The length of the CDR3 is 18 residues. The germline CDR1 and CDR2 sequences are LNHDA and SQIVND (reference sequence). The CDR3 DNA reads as TGTGCCCCTCCGGGGACAGGGGGCGCAGAGGAGTTTACAGATACGCAGTATTTT. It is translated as CAPPGTGGAEEFTDTQYF.

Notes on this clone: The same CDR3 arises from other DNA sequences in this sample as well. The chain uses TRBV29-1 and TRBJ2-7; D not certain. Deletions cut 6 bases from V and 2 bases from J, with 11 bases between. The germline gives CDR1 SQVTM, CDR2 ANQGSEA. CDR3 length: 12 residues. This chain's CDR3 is CSVTSGTYEQYF. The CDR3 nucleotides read TGCAGCGTGACCTCAGGAACCTACGAGCAGTACTTC.

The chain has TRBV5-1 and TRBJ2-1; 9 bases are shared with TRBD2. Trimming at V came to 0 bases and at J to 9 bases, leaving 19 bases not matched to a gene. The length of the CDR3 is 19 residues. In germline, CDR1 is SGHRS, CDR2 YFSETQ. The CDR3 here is CASSLAGGLASGALGEQFF. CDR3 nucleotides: TGCGCCAGCAGCTTGGCTGGTGGTTTGGCTAGCGGGGCCCTCGGTGAGCAGTTCTTC.

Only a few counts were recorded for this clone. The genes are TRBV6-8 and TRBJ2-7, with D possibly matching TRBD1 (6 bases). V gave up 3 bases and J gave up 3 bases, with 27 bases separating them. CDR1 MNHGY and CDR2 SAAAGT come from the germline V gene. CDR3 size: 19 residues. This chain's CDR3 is CASSYPPLVQGKGLYEQYF. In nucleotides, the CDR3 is TGTGCCAGCAGTTATCCCCCCTTAGTACAGGGAAAAGGCCTCTACGAGCAGTACTTC.

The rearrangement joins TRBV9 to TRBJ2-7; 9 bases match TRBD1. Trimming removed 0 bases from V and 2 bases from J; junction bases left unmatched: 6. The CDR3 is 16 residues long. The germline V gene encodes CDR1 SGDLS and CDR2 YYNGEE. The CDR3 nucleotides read TGTGCCAGCAGCGTAGCTCCAACAGGGGGCACCTACGAGCAGTACTTC. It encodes CASSVAPTGGTYEQYF.